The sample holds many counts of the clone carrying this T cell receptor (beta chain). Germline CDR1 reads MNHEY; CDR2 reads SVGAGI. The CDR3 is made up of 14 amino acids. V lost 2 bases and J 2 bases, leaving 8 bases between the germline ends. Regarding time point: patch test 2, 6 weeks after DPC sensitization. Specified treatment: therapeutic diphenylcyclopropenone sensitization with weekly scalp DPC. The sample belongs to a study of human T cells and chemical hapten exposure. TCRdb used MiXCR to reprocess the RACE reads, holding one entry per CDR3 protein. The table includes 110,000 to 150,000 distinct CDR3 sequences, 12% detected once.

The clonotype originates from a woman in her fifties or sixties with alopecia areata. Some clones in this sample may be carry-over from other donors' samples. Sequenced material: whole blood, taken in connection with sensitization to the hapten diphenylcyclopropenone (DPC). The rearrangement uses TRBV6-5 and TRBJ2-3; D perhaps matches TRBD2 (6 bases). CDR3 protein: CASSYGGLTDTQYF. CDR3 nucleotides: TGTGCCAGCAGTTACGGGGGACTCACAGATACGCAGTATTTT.